Shown below are 13 T cell receptor beta chains from a single sample sequenced in a study of T cell changes during pregnancy in multiple sclerosis. Profiling relied on immunoSEQ multiplex PCR, and the TCRdb table lists in-frame clones only, not all of them. The sample holds 50,000 or so clones, more than 80% seen once. Sequencing was performed on CD4+ T cells from peripheral blood mononuclear cells, taken before pregnancy. Receptor source: a female donor with multiple sclerosis, enrolled in a pregnancy study.

CDR3 sequence reads: CAIRDTGRADTEAFF. The CDR3 DNA is TGTGCCATCAGGGATACAGGGCGAGCGGACACTGAAGCTTTCTTT. The rearrangement joins TRBV10-3 to TRBJ1-1; TRBD1 is a possible D gene (6 bases). CDR3 length equals 15 residues. V gave up 6 bases and J gave up 3 bases, with 17 bases separating them. Germline V gene sequence: CDR1 ENHRY, CDR2 SYGVKD.

The chain couples TRBV28 to TRBJ2-7, with TRBD2 matching over 14 bases. The CDR3 length is 15 residues. Losses at the gene ends were 5 bases for V and 3 bases for J; bases not matched to a gene: 3. CDR1 and CDR2 from the germline V gene are MDHEN and SYDVKM. The CDR3 DNA sequence: TGTGCCAGCAGTCTGGGACTAGCGGGAGTCTACGAGCAGTACTTC. It translates to CASSLGLAGVYEQYF.

The rearrangement uses TRBV19 and TRBJ1-2, with a possible D match to TRBD1 (6 bases). In germline, CDR1 is LNHDA, CDR2 SQIVND (reference sequence). The V end lost 3 bases, the J end lost 5 bases, and 22 bases lay between the germline ends. The CDR3 length is 17 residues. The CDR3 loop is CASSIPQGQASSYGYTF. The CDR3 nucleotides read TGTGCCAGTAGTATCCCCCAGGGGCAGGCGTCTTCTTATGGCTACACCTTC.

The V call is TRBV5-1, the J call TRBJ1-1, with TRBD1 identical over 8 bases. The CDR3 has 15 residues. V shed 1 base, J shed 7 bases, and the junction held 9 bases outside the gene matches. Germline CDR1 and CDR2: SGHRS and YFSETQ. The chain's CDR3 is CASSLSQGAEDEAFF. The CDR3 DNA reads as TGCGCCAGCAGCTTGAGCCAGGGGGCAGAGGATGAAGCTTTCTTT.

The V call is TRBV5-1, the J call TRBJ2-4, with D unclear. Trimming left V 1 base short and J 8 bases short, with 16 bases between. Germline V gene lookup returns CDR1 SGHRS and CDR2 YFSETQ. The CDR3 has 15 residues. The CDR3 spells CASSLRSGHADIQYF. The CDR3 DNA follows: TGCGCCAGCAGCTTGCGTTCAGGCCACGCAGACATTCAGTACTTC.

This chain links TRBV30 with TRBJ1-1; 9 bases align to TRBD1. The CDR3 has 14 residues. Germline-derived CDR1 and CDR2 are GTSNPN and SVGIG (reference sequence). With 5 bases clipped from V and 3 bases from J, the junction kept 7 bases outside the gene matches. The CDR3 loop reads CAWGTGTGYTEAFF. Here the CDR3 DNA reads TGTGCCTGGGGAACCGGGACAGGGTACACTGAAGCTTTCTTT.

The chain carries TRBV15 and TRBJ1-1, with TRBD1 as a possible D gene (6 bases). The length of the CDR3 is 17 residues. CDR1 LNHNV and CDR2 YYDKDF come from the germline V gene (reference sequence). Trimming cost V 2 bases and J 0 bases, with 16 bases left between them. The CDR3 sequence is CATSRWGGGRMNTEAFF. In DNA form, the CDR3 reads TGTGCCACCAGCAGATGGGGCGGGGGGCGCATGAACACTGAAGCTTTCTTT.

The rearrangement joins TRBV10-1 to TRBJ2-3, with D perhaps TRBD2 (5 bases). This CDR3 region has 16 residues. The germline V gene has CDR1 WNHNN and CDR2 SYGVQD (reference sequence). V was shortened by 0 bases and J by 5 bases, with 15 bases between the two germline ends. CDR3 DNA sequence: TGCGCCAGCAGTGAGTCGAGGGCGCTCAGAGGAGATACGCAGTATTTT. Translating it yields CASSESRALRGDTQYF.

V usage is TRBV18 and J usage is TRBJ2-4; 10 bases align to TRBD2. Germline CDR1 is KGHSH and CDR2 is LQKENI. Trimming at V came to 8 bases and at J to 2 bases, leaving 9 bases not matched to a gene. This CDR3 contains 16 residues. This chain's CDR3 is CASEPSGSLPKNIQYF. Written as DNA, the CDR3 is TGTGCCAGCGAACCTAGCGGGAGCCTCCCCAAAAACATTCAGTACTTC.

The V and J genes are TRBV7-9 and TRBJ2-2, with D perhaps TRBD1 (6 bases). The V gene lost 7 bases and the J gene lost 0 bases, with 9 bases spanning the gap. There are 14 residues in the CDR3. Germline assignment: CDR1 SEHNR and CDR2 FQNEAQ (reference sequence). The CDR3 protein is CASIRDTNTGELFF. The DNA of the CDR3 is TGTGCCAGCATAAGGGACACGAACACCGGGGAGCTGTTTTTT.

The chain combines TRBV6-5 with TRBJ2-1, with 8 bases identical to TRBD2. With 4 bases clipped from V and 5 bases from J, the junction kept 7 bases outside the gene matches. CDR1 is MNHEY, CDR2 SVGAGI, per germline. The CDR3 has 15 residues. The CDR3 here is CASSSRLAHDNEQFF. The CDR3 DNA sequence: TGTGCCAGCAGTTCCCGACTAGCGCACGACAATGAGCAGTTCTTC.

The chain combines TRBV28 with TRBJ1-5, with D maybe TRBD1 (5 bases). Trimming took 5 bases from V and 4 from J, leaving 18 bases between them. The germline V gene encodes CDR1 MDHEN and CDR2 SYDVKM. The CDR3 has 16 amino acids. The CDR3, as DNA: TGTGCCAGCAGTCGCCCCCAGGGCCTGGGGAATCAGCCCCAGCATTTT. Encoded protein: CASSRPQGLGNQPQHF.

The chain employs TRBV27 and TRBJ2-7; 9 nucleotides align to TRBD1. This CDR3 has 15 residues. Germline loops: CDR1 MNHEY, CDR2 SMNVEV (reference sequence). The ends lost 6 bases at V and 4 bases at J; junction bases unmatched: 10. CDR3 loop: CASRTYRGRSYEQYF. The CDR3, as DNA: TGTGCCAGCAGAACCTACAGGGGGCGCAGTTACGAGCAGTACTTC.